This TCR beta chain emerged from a study of human CD4 T cells and Enterobacteriaceae. The memory gate held CD4+ cells that were not CD45RA+CCR7+CD95- naive cells, over 95% pure. V lost 0 bases, J lost 0 bases, and 13 bases lay in between. Germline V gene lookup returns CDR1 SGHDN and CDR2 FVKESK. This CDR3 is built from 17 residues. Ex vivo total memory CD4+ cells were sequenced at deep level. Sequencing used immunoSEQ multiplex PCR; TCRdb keeps in-frame clones, though not all of them. The repertoire holds about 26,000 clones, with around 80% as singletons. The rearrangement uses TRBV14 and TRBJ2-3; D may be TRBD2 (6 bases). This TCR derives from a human donor in good health. Specimen: memory CD4+ T cells from blood. DNA for the CDR3: TGTGCCAGCAGCCAAGATATGCGGGGTACTAGCACAGATACGCAGTATTTT. It yields the protein CASSQDMRGTSTDTQYF.